This T cell receptor beta chain stems from a study of OX40 agonist ivuxolimab in advanced cancers. V lost 3 bases to trimming and J lost 7 bases, with 14 bases between them. CDR1 is MNHNS, CDR2 SASEGT, per germline. CDR3 size: 14 residues. The method was immunoSEQ multiplex PCR; TCRdb's version includes in-frame clones alone and lacks a portion of them. The table records approximately 90,000 clones, 70% to 90% of them present only once. The rearrangement joins TRBV6-1 to TRBJ2-3; unclear D gene. This material consisted of CD4+ or CD8+ T cells sorted from blood, taken in a trial of the OX40 agonist ivuxolimab. The sequence was collected from an adult with an advanced solid tumor such as melanoma, head and neck, liver or kidney cancer. The CDR3 here is CASSDFGLSNTQYF. CDR3 DNA: TGTGCCAGCAGTGATTTCGGCCTTTCGAATACGCAGTATTTT.